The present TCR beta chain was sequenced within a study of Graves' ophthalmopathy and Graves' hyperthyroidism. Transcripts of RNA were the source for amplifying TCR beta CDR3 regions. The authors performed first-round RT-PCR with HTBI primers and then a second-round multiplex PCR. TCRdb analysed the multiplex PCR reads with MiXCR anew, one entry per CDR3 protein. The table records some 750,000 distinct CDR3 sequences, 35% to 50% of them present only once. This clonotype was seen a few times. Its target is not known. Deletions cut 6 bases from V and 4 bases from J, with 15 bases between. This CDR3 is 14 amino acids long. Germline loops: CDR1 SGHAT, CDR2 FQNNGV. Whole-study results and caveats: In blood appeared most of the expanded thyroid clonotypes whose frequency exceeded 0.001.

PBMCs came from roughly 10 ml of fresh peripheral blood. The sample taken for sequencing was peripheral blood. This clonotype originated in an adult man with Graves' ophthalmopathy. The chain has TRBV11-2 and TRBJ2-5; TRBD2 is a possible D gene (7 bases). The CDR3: CASRGAGVGETQYF. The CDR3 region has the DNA TGTGCCAGCAGGGGGGCGGGGGTTGGAGAGACCCAGTACTTC.